Each of the 26 T cell receptor beta chains below was sequenced from the same sample in a study of OX40 agonist ivuxolimab in advanced cancers. Some clones are missing from TCRdb's copy, which holds only in-frame ones; the method was immunoSEQ multiplex PCR. The table records tens of thousands of clones, around 86% of them present only once. This specimen was CD4+ or CD8+ T cells sorted from blood, taken in a trial of the OX40 agonist ivuxolimab. The receptors stem from an adult with an advanced solid tumor such as melanoma, head and neck, liver or kidney cancer.

The chain recombines TRBV7-9 with TRBJ2-2; D may be TRBD2 (6 bases). CDR1 and CDR2 from the germline V gene are SEHNR and FQNEAQ (reference sequence). The CDR3 runs to 17 residues. V was cut by 2 bases and J by 6 bases, with 19 bases left in between. The CDR3 sequence is CASSLRVPLGGSGELFF. The CDR3 nucleotides are TGTGCCAGCAGCTTAAGGGTCCCTCTAGGAGGGTCCGGGGAGCTGTTTTTT.

V is TRBV29-1 and J is TRBJ2-3, with unresolved D. CDR3 length: 12 amino acids. Germline values: CDR1 SQVTM, CDR2 ANQGSEA. The ends were cut back, 0 bases at V and 4 bases at J, with 5 bases in the middle. CDR3 in amino acids: CSVEDLPDTQYF. The CDR3 DNA reads TGCAGCGTTGAAGATTTGCCAGATACGCAGTATTTT.

The chain carries TRBV27 and TRBJ2-1; D gene ambiguous. The CDR3 consists of 15 residues. V lost 6 bases and J lost 0, with 12 bases in between. Germline CDR1 reads MNHEY; CDR2 reads SMNVEV (reference sequence). CDR3 DNA: TGTGCCAGCAGCCAACGTTCTCCCTCCTACAATGAGCAGTTCTTC. This gives the protein CASSQRSPSYNEQFF.

This clone occurred a few times. The chain combines TRBV5-1 with TRBJ1-1, with 7 bases that match TRBD1. Germline V gene data show CDR1 as SGHRS and CDR2 as YFSETQ. V was clipped by 4 bases and J by 4 bases; unmatched bases: 7. The CDR3 is made up of 14 amino acids. CDR3 in amino acids: CASSVTGSGTEAFF. The CDR3, as DNA: TGCGCCAGCAGCGTGACAGGGTCGGGCACTGAAGCTTTCTTT. The entire variable domain, with the rest obtained from reference TRBV5-1 and TRBJ1-1, is as follows: KAGVTQTPRYLIKTRGQQVTLSCSPISGHRSVSWYQQTPGQGLQFLFEYFSETQRNKGNFPGRFSGRQFSNSRSEMNVSTLELGDSALYLCASSVTGSGTEAFFGQGTRLTVV.

This rearrangement joins TRBV6-1 to TRBJ2-3; D not resolved. Trimming cost V 6 bases and J 0 bases, with 13 bases left between them. There are 15 residues in the CDR3. CDR1 is MNHNS, CDR2 SASEGT, per germline. The chain's CDR3 is CASSHPADSTDTQYF. As DNA, the CDR3 is TGTGCCAGCAGCCACCCGGCGGACAGCACAGATACGCAGTATTTT.

The V gene is TRBV7-9, the J gene TRBJ2-2; 11 positions agree with TRBD2. J lost 4 bases, V lost 5 bases, and 12 bases had no gene match. Germline V gene lookup returns CDR1 SEHNR and CDR2 FQNEAQ (reference sequence). There are 18 residues in the CDR3. The CDR3 DNA follows: TGTGCCAGCAGCCCGATACCCACTAGCGGGAGAGGCACCGGGGAGCTGTTTTTT. It yields the protein CASSPIPTSGRGTGELFF.

The genes are TRBV2 and TRBJ1-2, with 10 bases fitting TRBD1. The CDR3 sequence is 14 residues long. V shed 6 bases, J shed 8 bases, and the junction held 9 bases outside the gene matches. Per the germline V gene, CDR1 is SNHLY and CDR2 is FYNNEI. CDR3 nucleotide sequence: TGTGCCAGCAGAGGGACAGGGGATACGGTGGGCTACACCTTC. Amino acid sequence: CASRGTGDTVGYTF.

This clone is a singleton in its sample. The V gene is TRBV9, the J gene TRBJ1-4, with a tentative D call TRBD1 (6 bases). From germline, CDR1 is SGDLS and CDR2 YYNGEE. V was trimmed by 3 bases and J by 8 bases, leaving 14 bases between them. The CDR3 extends over 14 amino acids. In nucleotides, the CDR3 is TGTGCCAGCAGCGCCGGGACACGAGGGGAAAAACTGTTTTTT. Protein product: CASSAGTRGEKLFF.

The chain joins TRBV7-9 to TRBJ2-7; 13 nucleotides agree with TRBD2. Germline V lookup: CDR1 SEHNR, CDR2 FQNEAQ (reference sequence). Trimming at V came to 5 bases and at J to 5 bases, leaving 6 bases not matched to a gene. The CDR3 contains 15 residues. The CDR3: CASSRTSGSNDEQYF. In DNA form, the CDR3 reads TGTGCCAGCAGCCGGACTAGCGGGAGTAACGACGAGCAGTACTTC. The whole variable domain, remainder taken from reference TRBV7-9 and TRBJ2-7, is DTGVSQNPRHKITKRGQNVTFRCDPISEHNRLYWYRQTLGQGPEFLTYFQNEAQLEKSRLLSDRFSAERPKGSFSTLEIQRTEQGDSAMYLCASSRTSGSNDEQYFGPGTRLTVT.

The chain combines TRBV19 with TRBJ1-1; 7 bases are a match to TRBD1. V dropped 3 bases and J dropped 4; count of bases not matched to a gene: 5. Germline V gives CDR1 LNHDA, CDR2 SQIVND (reference sequence). CDR3 length: 14 amino acids. The DNA of the CDR3 is TGTGCCAGTAGTATGACAGGGTTGTTCACTGAAGCTTTCTTT. It yields the protein CASSMTGLFTEAFF.

The chain links TRBV11-3 to TRBJ2-1; 10 nucleotides align to TRBD2. After removal of 5 bases from V and 9 bases from J, the junction contained 7 bases not matched to a gene. Germline CDR1 is SGHNT and CDR2 is YENEEA. CDR3 size: 14 residues. The CDR3, as DNA: TGTGCCAGCAGCAAGGGACTAGCGATCGTTGAGCAGTTCTTC. Amino acid sequence: CASSKGLAIVEQFF.

V and J are TRBV11-3 and TRBJ1-2, with 9 positions matching TRBD1. CDR1 and CDR2 from the germline V gene are SGHNT and YENEEA. This CDR3 region has 17 residues. J lost 2 bases, V lost 1 base, and 8 bases had no gene match. CDR3 DNA: TGTGCCAGCAGCTTAGCCGGAACAGGGGGCCCAAACTATGGCTACACCTTC. It translates to CASSLAGTGGPNYGYTF.

The chain uses TRBV5-1 and TRBJ1-6, with a possible D match to TRBD1 (6 bases). The CDR3 loop spans 17 amino acids. Trimming stripped 0 bases from V and 0 bases from J, with 10 bases between. From germline, CDR1 is SGHRS and CDR2 YFSETQ. DNA for the CDR3: TGCGCCAGCAGCTTGGCCGGGACAAACTCCTATAATTCACCCCTCCACTTT. Amino acid sequence: CASSLAGTNSYNSPLHF.

The chain joins TRBV5-1 to TRBJ2-1; 8 bases are shared with TRBD2. This CDR3 has 16 residues. The ends lost 5 bases at V and 0 bases at J; junction bases unmatched: 7. In germline, CDR1 is SGHRS, CDR2 YFSETQ. CDR3 protein: CASSRSGSSSYNEQFF. CDR3 in DNA: TGCGCCAGCAGTAGGAGCGGGAGCAGCTCCTACAATGAGCAGTTCTTC.

This sequence joins TRBV28 and TRBJ1-1; D may be TRBD1 (5 bases). Germline CDR1 MDHEN, CDR2 SYDVKM. The CDR3 has 15 amino acids. V lost 4 bases and J 1 base, leaving 13 bases between the germline ends. The CDR3 sequence: CASSSPGRQNTEAFF. CDR3 coding DNA: TGTGCCAGCAGTTCTCCGGGACGGCAGAACACTGAAGCTTTCTTT. The full variable domain, in which reference TRBV28 and TRBJ1-1 provide the parts outside the CDR3, is DVKVTQSSRYLVKRTGEKVFLECVQDMDHENMFWYRQDPGLGLRLIYFSYDVKMKEKGDIPEGYSVSREKKERFSLILESASTNQTSMYLCASSSPGRQNTEAFFGQGTRLTVV.

This sequence joins TRBV30 and TRBJ1-2, with 8 bases aligning to TRBD1. Germline V gene data show CDR1 as GTSNPN and CDR2 as SVGIG (reference sequence). Trimming at V came to 1 base and at J to 0 bases, leaving 7 bases not matched to a gene. This CDR3 contains 16 residues. CDR3 nucleotide sequence: TGTGCCTGGAGTGGCGGACAGGGAGTTACTAACTATGGCTACACCTTC. Its protein product is CAWSGGQGVTNYGYTF.

The chain combines TRBV30 with TRBJ2-4; possible D gene TRBD1, 6 bases. Trimming pared 0 bases from V and 8 bases from J, leaving 17 bases between. Germline V gives CDR1 GTSNPN, CDR2 SVGIG (reference sequence). This CDR3 has 15 residues. The CDR3 region has the DNA TGTGCCTGGAGTGTGGGGGCGACCGGAGGAGACATTCAGTACTTC. It is translated as CAWSVGATGGDIQYF.

This sequence joins TRBV5-1 and TRBJ2-2, with 13 bases fitting TRBD2. Germline V gene sequence: CDR1 SGHRS, CDR2 YFSETQ. Losses at the gene ends were 4 bases for V and 4 bases for J; bases not matched to a gene: 4. The CDR3 is 16 residues long. This chain's CDR3 is CASSRTSGSSTGELFF. CDR3 DNA sequence: TGCGCCAGCAGCCGGACTAGCGGGAGTTCCACCGGGGAGCTGTTTTTT.

This rearrangement joins TRBV6-4 to TRBJ2-1; TRBD2 matches at 11 bases. Germline V gives CDR1 MRHNA, CDR2 SNTAGT. This CDR3 is built from 14 residues. With V trimmed by 6 bases and J by 2 bases, 0 bases remained unmatched. The CDR3 region is CASRGLAAYNEQFF. CDR3 sequence (DNA): TGTGCCAGCAGGGGACTAGCGGCCTACAATGAGCAGTTCTTC.

The table lists this clone with a few counts. The V call is TRBV6-8, the J call TRBJ2-3, with a tentative D call TRBD2 (6 bases). Trimming pared 0 bases from V and 1 base from J, leaving 11 bases between. Germline loops: CDR1 MNHGY, CDR2 SAAAGT. The CDR3 covers 16 residues. The CDR3 bases are TGTGCCAGCAGTTACTCACGGGAGACTGGCACAGATACGCAGTATTTT. Translation: CASSYSRETGTDTQYF.

This clone was seen once. This chain links TRBV7-2 with TRBJ2-3; D remains unclear. The CDR3 consists of 14 residues. Per germline, CDR1 SGHTA and CDR2 FQGNSA. V was pared by 2 bases and J by 5 bases, with 11 bases between. As DNA, the CDR3 is TGTGCCAGCAGCTTATCTCCTCTTGGAGATACGCAGTATTTT. It translates to CASSLSPLGDTQYF.

The chain couples TRBV6-1 to TRBJ2-3; D unclear. Germline CDR1 and CDR2: MNHNS and SASEGT. The CDR3 runs to 15 residues. Trimming removed 4 bases from V and 7 bases from J, with 18 bases in between. CDR3 nucleotide sequence: TGTGCCAGCAGTGCCATCATGGCGGAGCAGTATACGCAGTATTTT. The encoded protein is CASSAIMAEQYTQYF.

The chain carries TRBV10-1 and TRBJ2-1, with TRBD1 matching 9 bases. Germline V gives CDR1 WNHNN, CDR2 SYGVQD (reference sequence). Trimming at V came to 6 bases and at J to 9 bases, leaving 6 bases not matched to a gene. The CDR3 has 13 residues. CDR3 sequence reads: CASRRGQGGEQFF. The CDR3 DNA sequence: TGCGCCAGCAGGAGGGGACAGGGAGGTGAGCAGTTCTTC.

The chain links TRBV19 to TRBJ1-3, with 9 positions matching TRBD1. The CDR3 runs 15 residues. Trimming cost V 6 bases and J 0 bases; bases outside gene matches: 3. Germline V CDR1 and CDR2: LNHDA, SQIVND (reference sequence). CDR3 residues: CASRTDRGSGNTIYF. CDR3 in DNA: TGTGCCAGTAGAACGGACAGGGGCTCTGGAAACACCATATATTTT.

The chain employs TRBV15 and TRBJ1-2, with 9 bases matching TRBD1. V lost 4 bases and J lost 7; bases outside the gene matches: 13. This CDR3 has 16 residues. Germline-derived CDR1 and CDR2 are LNHNV and YYDKDF (reference sequence). The CDR3: CATSTGTGLVIGGYTF. For the CDR3, the DNA is TGTGCCACCAGCACCGGGACAGGGTTGGTTATAGGTGGCTACACCTTC.

This clone was seen just once. The V call is TRBV18, the J call TRBJ2-1; TRBD1 matches at 9 bases. The CDR3 is made up of 17 amino acids. Germline trimming cut 3 bases from V and 1 base from J; bases unmatched to any gene: 7. CDR1 and CDR2 (germline): KGHSH, LQKENI. CDR3 loop: CASSPRTGVGSYNEQFF. In DNA, the CDR3 is TGTGCCAGCTCACCCAGGACAGGGGTTGGGTCCTACAATGAGCAGTTCTTC.